The clone carrying this T cell receptor (beta chain) was seen a handful of times. The sample is drawn from a study of T cell changes during pregnancy in multiple sclerosis. Here immunoSEQ multiplex PCR was the method, and the copy in TCRdb shows in-frame clones only, minus some. The sample includes some 36,000 clones, roughly 93% of them seen just once. V was clipped by 1 base and J by 7 bases, with 20 bases between them. The CDR3 spans 17 residues. Looked up from germline, CDR1 is SGDLS and CDR2 is YYNGEE. The sequence came from a female donor in good health, enrolled as a control in a pregnancy study. Sequences were derived from peripheral blood, sampled in the second trimester of pregnancy. The chain employs TRBV9 and TRBJ2-2, with D maybe TRBD2 (6 bases). For the CDR3, the DNA is TGTGCCAGCAGCGTACGCGTAGGAGGCGGGAAAGACGGGGAGCTGTTTTTT. This codes for CASSVRVGGGKDGELFF. The variable domain in full, completed from reference TRBV9 and TRBJ2-2, reads DSGVTQTPKHLITATGQRVTLRCSPRSGDLSVYWYQQSLDQGLQFLIQYYNGEERAKGNILERFSAQQFPDLHSELNLSSLELGDSALYFCASSVRVGGGKDGELFFGEGSRLTVL.